This TCR beta chain stems from a study of blood T cell repertoires in COVID-19. Study-wide background: Specimens from acute and convalescent COVID-19 originated in the United States, Italy and Spain. PBMCs, B-cell-depleted T cells, or T cells were the source of the cDNA or gDNA that made up the material.

Germline V gives CDR1 MNHEY, CDR2 SVGEGT. V shed 5 bases, J shed 2 bases, and the junction held 14 bases outside the gene matches. This CDR3 has 17 amino acids. Per the authors' pipeline: The assay estimated nucleated cells by amplifying reference gene primers. Sequencing used immunoSEQ multiplex PCR; TCRdb keeps in-frame clones, though not all of them. From that table come the V and J calls and clone size; the DNA was used to work out D and trimming. The sample shows over 140,000 clones, around 80% of them seen only once. This sequence was found in a woman older than 75 with active or convalescent COVID-19. Sequenced: peripheral blood. The gene calls are TRBV6-2 or TRBV6-3 and TRBJ1-1, with 7 bases identical to TRBD1. The CDR3 DNA sequence: TGTGCCAGCAGTACCCCACTGGGGAAGGGGGCAAACACTGAAGCTTTCTTT. Protein sequence: CASSTPLGKGANTEAFF.